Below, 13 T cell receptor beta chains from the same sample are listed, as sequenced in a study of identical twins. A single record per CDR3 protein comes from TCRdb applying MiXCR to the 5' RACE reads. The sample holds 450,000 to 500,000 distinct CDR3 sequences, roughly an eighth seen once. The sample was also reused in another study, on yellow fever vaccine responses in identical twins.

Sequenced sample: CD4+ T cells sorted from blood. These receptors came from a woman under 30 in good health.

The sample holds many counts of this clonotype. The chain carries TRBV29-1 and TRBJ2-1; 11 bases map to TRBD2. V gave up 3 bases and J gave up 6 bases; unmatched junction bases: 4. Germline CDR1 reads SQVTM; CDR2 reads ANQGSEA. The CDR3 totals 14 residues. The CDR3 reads CSVEGTSGTNEQFF. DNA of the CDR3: TGCAGCGTTGAGGGGACTAGCGGAACCAATGAGCAGTTCTTC.

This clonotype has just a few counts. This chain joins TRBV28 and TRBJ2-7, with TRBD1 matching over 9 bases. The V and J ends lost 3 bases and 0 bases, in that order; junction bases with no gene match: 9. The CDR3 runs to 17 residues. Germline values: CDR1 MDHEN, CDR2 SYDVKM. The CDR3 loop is CASSFLNPGQGSYEQYF. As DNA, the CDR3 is TGTGCCAGCAGTTTCCTCAATCCGGGACAGGGCTCCTACGAGCAGTACTTC.

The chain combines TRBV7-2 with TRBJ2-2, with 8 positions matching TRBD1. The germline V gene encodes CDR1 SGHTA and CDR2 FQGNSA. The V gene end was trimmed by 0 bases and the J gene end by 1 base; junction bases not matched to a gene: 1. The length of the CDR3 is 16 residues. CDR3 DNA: TGTGCCAGCAGCTTAGCGGGACAGGTGAACACCGGGGAGCTGTTTTTT. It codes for CASSLAGQVNTGELFF.

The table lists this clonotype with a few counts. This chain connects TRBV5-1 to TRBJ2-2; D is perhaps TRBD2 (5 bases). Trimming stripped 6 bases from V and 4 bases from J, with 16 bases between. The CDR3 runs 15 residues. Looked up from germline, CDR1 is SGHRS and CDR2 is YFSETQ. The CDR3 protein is CASIYGKDRTGELFF. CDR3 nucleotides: TGCGCCAGCATTTACGGGAAAGATCGCACCGGGGAGCTGTTTTTT.

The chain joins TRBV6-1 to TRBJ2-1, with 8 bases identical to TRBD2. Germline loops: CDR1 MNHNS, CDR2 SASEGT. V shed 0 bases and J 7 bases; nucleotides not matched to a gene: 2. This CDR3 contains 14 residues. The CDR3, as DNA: TGTGCCAGCAGTGAAGCGGGCGGGGGGAATGAGCAGTTCTTC. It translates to CASSEAGGGNEQFF.

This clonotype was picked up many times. CDR3 in DNA: TGTGCCAGCGGGACCTCCTACAATGAGCAGTTCTTC. Translated, it gives CASGTSYNEQFF. This chain joins TRBV6-2 or TRBV6-3 and TRBJ2-1; D possibly matches TRBD1 or TRBD2 (5 bases each). V shed 8 bases and J shed 0 bases, with 5 bases lying between them. This CDR3 comprises 12 residues. Germline CDR1 reads MNHEY; CDR2 reads SVGEGT.

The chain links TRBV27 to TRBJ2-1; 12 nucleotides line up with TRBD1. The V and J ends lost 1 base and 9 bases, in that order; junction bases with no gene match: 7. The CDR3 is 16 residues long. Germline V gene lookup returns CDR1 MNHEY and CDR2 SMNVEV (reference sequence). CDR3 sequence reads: CASSLFGTGGAGEQFF. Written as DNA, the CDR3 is TGTGCCAGCAGTTTATTCGGGACAGGGGGCGCGGGTGAGCAGTTCTTC.

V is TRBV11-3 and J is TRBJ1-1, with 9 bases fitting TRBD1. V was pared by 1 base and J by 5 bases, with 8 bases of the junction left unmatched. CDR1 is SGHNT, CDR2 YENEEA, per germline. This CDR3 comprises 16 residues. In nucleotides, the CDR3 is TGTGCCAGCAGCTTAGGACCGGGACAGGGTGAGACTGAAGCTTTCTTT. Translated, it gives CASSLGPGQGETEAFF.

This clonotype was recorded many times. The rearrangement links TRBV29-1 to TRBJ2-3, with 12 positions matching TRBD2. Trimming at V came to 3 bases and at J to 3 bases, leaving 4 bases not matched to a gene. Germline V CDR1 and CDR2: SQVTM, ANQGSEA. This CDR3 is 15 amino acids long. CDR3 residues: CSVDGLAGMTDTQYF. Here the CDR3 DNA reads TGCAGCGTTGATGGACTAGCGGGAATGACAGATACGCAGTATTTT.

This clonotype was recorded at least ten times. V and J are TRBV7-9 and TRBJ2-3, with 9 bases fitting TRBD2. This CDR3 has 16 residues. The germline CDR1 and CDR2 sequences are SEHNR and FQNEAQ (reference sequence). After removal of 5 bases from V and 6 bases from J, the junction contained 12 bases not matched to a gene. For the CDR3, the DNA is TGTGCCAGCAGCCTCAAAGGCGGGAGGGCCACGGATACGCAGTATTTT. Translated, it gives CASSLKGGRATDTQYF. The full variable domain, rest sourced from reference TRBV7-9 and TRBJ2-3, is DTGVSQNPRHKITKRGQNVTFRCDPISEHNRLYWYRQTLGQGPEFLTYFQNEAQLEKSRLLSDRFSAERPKGSFSTLEIQRTEQGDSAMYLCASSLKGGRATDTQYFGPGTRLTVL.

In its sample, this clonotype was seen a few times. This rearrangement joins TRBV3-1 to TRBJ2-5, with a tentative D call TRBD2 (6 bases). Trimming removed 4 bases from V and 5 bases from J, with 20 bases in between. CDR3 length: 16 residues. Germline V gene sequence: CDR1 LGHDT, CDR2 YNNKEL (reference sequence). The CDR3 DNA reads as TGTGCCAGCAGCCTTCCTCGGACGGACCGGGGGGAGACCCAGTACTTC. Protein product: CASSLPRTDRGETQYF.

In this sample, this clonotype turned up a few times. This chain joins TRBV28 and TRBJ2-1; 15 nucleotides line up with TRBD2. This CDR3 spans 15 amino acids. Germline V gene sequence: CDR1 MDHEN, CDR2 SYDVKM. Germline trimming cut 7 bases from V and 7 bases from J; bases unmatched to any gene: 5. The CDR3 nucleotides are TGTGCCAGCATTGGGACTAGCGGGGGGCCGAATGAGCAGTTCTTC. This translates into CASIGTSGGPNEQFF.

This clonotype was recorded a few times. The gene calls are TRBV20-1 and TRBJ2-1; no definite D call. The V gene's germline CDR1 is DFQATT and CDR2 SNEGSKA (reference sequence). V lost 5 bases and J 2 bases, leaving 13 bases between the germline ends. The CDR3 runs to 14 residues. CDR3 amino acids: CSASVPYPYNEQFF. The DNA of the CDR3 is TGCAGTGCTTCTGTCCCTTATCCCTACAATGAGCAGTTCTTC.